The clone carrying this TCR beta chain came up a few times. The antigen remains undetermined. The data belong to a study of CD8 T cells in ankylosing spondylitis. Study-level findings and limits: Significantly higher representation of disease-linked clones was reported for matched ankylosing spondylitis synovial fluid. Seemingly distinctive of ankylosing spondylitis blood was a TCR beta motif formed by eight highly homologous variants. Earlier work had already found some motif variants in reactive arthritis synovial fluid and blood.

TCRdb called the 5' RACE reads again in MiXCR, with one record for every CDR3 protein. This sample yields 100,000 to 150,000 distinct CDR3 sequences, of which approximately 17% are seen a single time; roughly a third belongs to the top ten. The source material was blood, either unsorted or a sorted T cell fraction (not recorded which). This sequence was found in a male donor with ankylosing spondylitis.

This CDR3 reads CASSFGPTTLQHF. The CDR3 DNA reads TGTGCCAGCAGCTTTGGGCCGACCACTCTCCAGCATTTT. The V call is TRBV7-9, the J call TRBJ1-5; D gene ambiguous. The CDR3 is 13 amino acids. The germline gives CDR1 SEHNR, CDR2 FQNEAQ (reference sequence). The V end lost 3 bases, the J end lost 12 bases, and 15 bases lay between the germline ends.